Listed here is a single T cell receptor (beta chain). These data belong to a study of blood T cell repertoires in COVID-19. Study-level background: Samples taken during acute and convalescent COVID-19 were collected in the United States, Italy and Spain. Sources were T cells, B-cell-depleted T cells, or PBMCs; the material itself was cDNA or gDNA.

J lost 4 bases, V lost 2 bases, and 7 bases had no gene match. This CDR3 is 15 amino acids long. Germline V gives CDR1 MDHEN, CDR2 SYDVKM. Per the study methods: Using reference gene primer amplification, nucleated cell counts were estimated. This table comes from immunoSEQ multiplex PCR, and its TCRdb copy is limited to in-frame clones, with some not included. V, J and clone size derive from that table, while D and trimming were established from the DNA sequence. The sample contains around 140,000 clones, under 90% of which appear only once. The chain recombines TRBV28 with TRBJ2-7; 8 nucleotides match TRBD2. The material sequenced was peripheral blood. This TCR derives from an older woman with active or convalescent COVID-19. DNA of the CDR3: TGTGCCAGCAGTTTAATGAGCGGGAGTTTTTACGAGCAGTACTTC. The encoded protein is CASSLMSGSFYEQYF.